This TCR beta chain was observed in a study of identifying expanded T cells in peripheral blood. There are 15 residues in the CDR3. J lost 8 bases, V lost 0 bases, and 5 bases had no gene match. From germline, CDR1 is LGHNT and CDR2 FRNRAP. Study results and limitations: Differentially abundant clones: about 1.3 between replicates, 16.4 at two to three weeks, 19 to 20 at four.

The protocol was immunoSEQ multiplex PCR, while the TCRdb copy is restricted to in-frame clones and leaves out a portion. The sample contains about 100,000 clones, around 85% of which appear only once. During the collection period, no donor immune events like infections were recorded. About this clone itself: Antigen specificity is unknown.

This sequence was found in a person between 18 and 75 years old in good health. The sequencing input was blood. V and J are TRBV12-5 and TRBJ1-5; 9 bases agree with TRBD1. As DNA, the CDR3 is TGTGCTAGTGGTTTGGTACCCGACAGGGGGAAGCCCCAGCATTTT. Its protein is CASGLVPDRGKPQHF.